This record concerns one TCR beta chain sequence. Its antigen is currently unknown. The V gene's germline CDR1 is LGHNA and CDR2 YNFKEQ. V dropped 1 base and J dropped 3; count of bases not matched to a gene: 6. This CDR3 contains 16 residues. All of the isolated RNA was reverse transcribed, so expressed TCRB transcripts were sequenced. Sequenced by immunoSEQ multiplex PCR; TCRdb stores in-frame clones only, minus some. The sample consists of 200,000 to 300,000 clones, about a tenth of them appearing once. Sorting based on CD45RO/CCR7/CD25/CD127/CD95/CD27 separated CD4+ naive, central memory, regulatory and stem cell-like memory cells. This sample was included in a study of beta chain features in type 1 diabetes. General study points: Shortening that was moderate but significant affected the TCRB CDR3s of Type 1 diabetes patients in all four CD4+ subsets.

The chain recombines TRBV4-2 with TRBJ2-5; 9 bases agree with TRBD1. The sample consisted of naive CD4+ T cells from blood. This sequence originates from a man younger than 40 with type 1 diabetes. The CDR3 DNA sequence: TGTGCCAGCAGCCAAGGCACAGGGGGCGGAGAAGAGACCCAGTACTTC. Amino acids: CASSQGTGGGEETQYF.